This T cell receptor beta chain comes out of a study of control samples from healthy donors and cancer patients. Clones were read by immunoSEQ multiplex PCR, and TCRdb kept only the in-frame ones, dropping some. The repertoire includes roughly 59,000 clones, about 92% of them detected once, and 1.7% sits in the top ten. Input material: PBMCs. The origin of this receptor is a man aged 40-55 years with colorectal cancer.

The CDR3, as DNA: TGTGCCAGCAGCTTAGACATGGCGGGGTTCTCACCCCTCCACTTT. Protein sequence: CASSLDMAGFSPLHF. The chain employs TRBV11-1 and TRBJ1-6; D not certain. Looked up from germline, CDR1 is SGHAT and CDR2 is FQDESV (reference sequence). The CDR3 totals 15 residues. V was clipped by 1 base and J by 10 bases, with 14 bases between them.